This TCR beta chain was documented in a study of blood T cell repertoires in COVID-19. About the research overall: Nucleic acid was either cDNA or gDNA, and it came from T cells, B-cell-depleted T cells, or PBMCs.

Germline CDR1 reads MNHEY; CDR2 reads SMNVEV (reference sequence). The V and J ends lost 5 bases and 0 bases respectively, with 14 bases between them. This CDR3 region has 15 residues. In the original workflow: Researchers report that nucleated cell counts were estimated from reference gene primer amplification. The method was immunoSEQ multiplex PCR; TCRdb's version includes in-frame clones alone and lacks a portion of them. V and J calls and clone size are copied from that table; D and trimming were computed from the DNA. The data contain 200,000 to 250,000 clones, 70% to 90% of them singletons. Source material: peripheral blood. The chain combines TRBV27 with TRBJ2-7; a possible D gene is TRBD1 (5 bases). This TCR derives from a woman in her late teens or twenties who had recovered from COVID-19. This chain's CDR3 is CASSQTDSDSYEQYF. The CDR3 DNA sequence: TGTGCCAGCAGTCAGACAGACTCCGACTCCTACGAGCAGTACTTC.